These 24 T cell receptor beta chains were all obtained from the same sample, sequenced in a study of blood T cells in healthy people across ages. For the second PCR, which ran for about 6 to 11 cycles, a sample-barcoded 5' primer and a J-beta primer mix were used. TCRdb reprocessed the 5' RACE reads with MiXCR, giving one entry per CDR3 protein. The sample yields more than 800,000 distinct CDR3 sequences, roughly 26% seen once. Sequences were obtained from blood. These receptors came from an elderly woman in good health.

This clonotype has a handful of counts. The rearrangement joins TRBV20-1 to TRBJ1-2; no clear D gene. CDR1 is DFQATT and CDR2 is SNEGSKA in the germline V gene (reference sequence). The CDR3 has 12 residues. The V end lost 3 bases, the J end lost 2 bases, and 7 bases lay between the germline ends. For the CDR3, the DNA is TGCAGTGCTAGTCACCCAAACTATGGCTACACCTTC. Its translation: CSASHPNYGYTF.

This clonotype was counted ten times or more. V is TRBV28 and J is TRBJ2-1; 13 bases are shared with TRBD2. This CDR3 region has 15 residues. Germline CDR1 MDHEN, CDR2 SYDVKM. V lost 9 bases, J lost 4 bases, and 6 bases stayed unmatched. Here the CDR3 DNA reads TGTGCCAGTTTACTAGCGGGGGGGCCTTACAATGAGCAGTTCTTC. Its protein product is CASLLAGGPYNEQFF.

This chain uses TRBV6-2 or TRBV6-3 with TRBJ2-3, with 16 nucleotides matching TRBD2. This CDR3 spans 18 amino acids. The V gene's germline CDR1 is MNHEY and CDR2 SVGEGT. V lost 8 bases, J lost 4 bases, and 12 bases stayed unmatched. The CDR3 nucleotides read TGTGCCAGCCGAGCCCCGGGACTAGCGGGGGGGTTGGCAGATACGCAGTATTTT. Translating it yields CASRAPGLAGGLADTQYF.

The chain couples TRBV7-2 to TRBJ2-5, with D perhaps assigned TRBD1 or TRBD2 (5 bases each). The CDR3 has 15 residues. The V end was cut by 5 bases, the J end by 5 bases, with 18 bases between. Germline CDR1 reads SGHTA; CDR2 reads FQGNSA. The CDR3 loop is CASSTYSGPGETQYF. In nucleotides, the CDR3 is TGTGCCAGCAGCACGTATTCGGGACCCGGGGAGACCCAGTACTTC. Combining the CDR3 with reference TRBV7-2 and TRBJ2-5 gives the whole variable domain GAGVSQSPSNKVTEKGKDVELRCDPISGHTALYWYRQSLGQGLEFLIYFQGNSAPDKSGLPSDRFSAERTGGSVSTLTIQRTQQEDSAVYLCASSTYSGPGETQYFGPGTRLLVL.

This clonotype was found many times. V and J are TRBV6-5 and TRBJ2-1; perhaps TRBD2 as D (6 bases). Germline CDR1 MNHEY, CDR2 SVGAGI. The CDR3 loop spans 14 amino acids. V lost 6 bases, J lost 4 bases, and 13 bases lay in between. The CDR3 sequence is CASSRDGGYNEQFF. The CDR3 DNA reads TGTGCCAGCAGCCGGGACGGGGGTTACAATGAGCAGTTCTTC.

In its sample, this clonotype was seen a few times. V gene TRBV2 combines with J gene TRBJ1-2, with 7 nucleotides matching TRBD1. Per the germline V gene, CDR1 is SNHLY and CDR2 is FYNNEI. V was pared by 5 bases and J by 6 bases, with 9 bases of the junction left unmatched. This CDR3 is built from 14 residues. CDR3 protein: CASSKTGLDNGYTF. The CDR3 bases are TGTGCCAGCAGTAAGACAGGGTTGGATAATGGCTACACCTTC.

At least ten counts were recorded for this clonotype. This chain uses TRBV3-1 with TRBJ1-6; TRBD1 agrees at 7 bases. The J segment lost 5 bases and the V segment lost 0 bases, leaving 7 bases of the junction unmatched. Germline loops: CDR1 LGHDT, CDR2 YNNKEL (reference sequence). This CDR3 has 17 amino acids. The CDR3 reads CASSQEGQISNNSPLHF. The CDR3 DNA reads TGTGCCAGCAGCCAAGAGGGACAGATATCCAATAATTCACCCCTCCACTTT.

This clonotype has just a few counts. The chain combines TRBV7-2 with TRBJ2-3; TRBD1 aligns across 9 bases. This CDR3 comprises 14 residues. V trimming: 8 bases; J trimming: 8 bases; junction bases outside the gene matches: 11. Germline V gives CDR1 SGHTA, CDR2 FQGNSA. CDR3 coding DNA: TGTGCCAGCGCCGGGACAGGGAGAATAGTTACGCAGTATTTT. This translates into CASAGTGRIVTQYF.

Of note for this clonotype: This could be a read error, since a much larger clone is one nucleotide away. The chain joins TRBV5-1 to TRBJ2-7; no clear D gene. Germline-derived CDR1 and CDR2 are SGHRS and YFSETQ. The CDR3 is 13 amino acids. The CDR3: CASGLADGYEQYF. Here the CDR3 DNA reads TGCGCCAGCGGCTTGGCCGACGGCTACGAGCAGTACTTC.

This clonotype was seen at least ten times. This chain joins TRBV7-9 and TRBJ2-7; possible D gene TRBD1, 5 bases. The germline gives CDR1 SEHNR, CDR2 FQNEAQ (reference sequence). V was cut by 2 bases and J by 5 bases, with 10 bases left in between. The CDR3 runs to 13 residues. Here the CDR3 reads CASSLTVGDEQYF. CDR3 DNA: TGTGCCAGCAGCTTAACGGTAGGGGACGAGCAGTACTTC.

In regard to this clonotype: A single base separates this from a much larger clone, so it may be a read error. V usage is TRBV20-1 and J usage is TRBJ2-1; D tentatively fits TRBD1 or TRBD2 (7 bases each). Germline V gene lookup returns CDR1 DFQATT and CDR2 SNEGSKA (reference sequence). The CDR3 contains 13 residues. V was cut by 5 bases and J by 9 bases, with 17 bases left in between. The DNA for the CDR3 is TGCAGTGCTGATCAGGGGGGAGGGAGTGAGCAGTTCTTC. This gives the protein CSADQGGGSEQFF.

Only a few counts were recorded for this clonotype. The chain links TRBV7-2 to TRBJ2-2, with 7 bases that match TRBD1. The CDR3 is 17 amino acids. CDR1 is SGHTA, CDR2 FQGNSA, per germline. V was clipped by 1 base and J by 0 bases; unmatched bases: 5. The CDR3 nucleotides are TGTGCCAGCAGCTTAGATCCCGGGACAGCGAACACCGGGGAGCTGTTTTTT. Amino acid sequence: CASSLDPGTANTGELFF.

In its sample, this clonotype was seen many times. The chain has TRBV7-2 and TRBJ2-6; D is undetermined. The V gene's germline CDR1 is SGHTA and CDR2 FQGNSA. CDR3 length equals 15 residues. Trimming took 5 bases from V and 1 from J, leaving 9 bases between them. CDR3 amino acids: CASSTYRSGANVLTF. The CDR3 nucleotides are TGTGCCAGCAGCACATACAGATCTGGGGCCAACGTCCTGACTTTC.

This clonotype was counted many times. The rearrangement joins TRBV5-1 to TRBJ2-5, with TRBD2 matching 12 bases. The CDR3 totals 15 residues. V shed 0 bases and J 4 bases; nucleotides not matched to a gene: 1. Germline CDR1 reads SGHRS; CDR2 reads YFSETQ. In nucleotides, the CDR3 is TGCGCCAGCAGCTTGGCTAGCGGGGGGGGAGAGACCCAGTACTTC. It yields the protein CASSLASGGGETQYF.

CDR3 region: CASSYSGQGARAYNSPLHF. In nucleotides, the CDR3 is TGTGCCAGCAGTTACTCCGGACAGGGCGCAAGAGCCTATAATTCACCCCTCCACTTT. The V call is TRBV6-5, the J call TRBJ1-6; 8 nucleotides align to TRBD1. This CDR3 contains 19 residues. Trimming removed 0 bases from V and 2 bases from J; junction bases left unmatched: 9. In germline, CDR1 is MNHEY, CDR2 SVGAGI.

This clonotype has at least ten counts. Written as DNA, the CDR3 is TGCAGCGTTAGATCGGACGAGTACAATGAGCAGTTCTTC. Translation: CSVRSDEYNEQFF. The chain carries TRBV29-1 and TRBJ2-1; D gene uncertain. Per germline, CDR1 SQVTM and CDR2 ANQGSEA. The CDR3 runs 13 residues. Deletions cut 5 bases from V and 4 bases from J, with 12 bases between.

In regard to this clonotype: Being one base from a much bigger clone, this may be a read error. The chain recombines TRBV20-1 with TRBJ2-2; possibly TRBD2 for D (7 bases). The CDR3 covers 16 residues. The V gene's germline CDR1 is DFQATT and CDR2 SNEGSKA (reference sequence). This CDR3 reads CSARDAGAANTEELFF. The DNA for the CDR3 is TGCAGTGCTAGAGATGCGGGGGCCGCGAACACCGAGGAGCTGTTTTTT.

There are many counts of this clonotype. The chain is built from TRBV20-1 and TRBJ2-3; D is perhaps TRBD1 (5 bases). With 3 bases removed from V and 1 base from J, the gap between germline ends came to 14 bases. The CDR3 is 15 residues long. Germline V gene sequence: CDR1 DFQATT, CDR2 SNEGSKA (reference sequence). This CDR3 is CSASVLPRGTDTQYF. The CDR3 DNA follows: TGCAGTGCTAGTGTATTGCCCAGGGGCACAGATACGCAGTATTTT.

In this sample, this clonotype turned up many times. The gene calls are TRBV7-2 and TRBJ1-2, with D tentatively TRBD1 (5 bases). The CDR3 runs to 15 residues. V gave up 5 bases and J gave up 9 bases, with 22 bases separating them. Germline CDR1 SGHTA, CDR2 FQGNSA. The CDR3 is CASSTRDHAGVSYTF. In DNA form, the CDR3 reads TGTGCCAGCAGCACTCGGGACCACGCAGGCGTGAGCTACACCTTC.

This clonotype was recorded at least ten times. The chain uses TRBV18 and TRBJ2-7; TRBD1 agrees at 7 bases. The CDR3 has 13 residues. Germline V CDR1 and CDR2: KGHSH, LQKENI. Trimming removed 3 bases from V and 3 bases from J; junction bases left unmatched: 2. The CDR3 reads CASSPGDSYEQYF. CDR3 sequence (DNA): TGTGCCAGCTCACCTGGGGACAGCTACGAGCAGTACTTC.

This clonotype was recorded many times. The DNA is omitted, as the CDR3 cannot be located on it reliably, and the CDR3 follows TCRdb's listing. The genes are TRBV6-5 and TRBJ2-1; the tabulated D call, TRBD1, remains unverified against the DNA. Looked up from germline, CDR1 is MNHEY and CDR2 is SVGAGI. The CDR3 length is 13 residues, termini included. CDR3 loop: CASSSSGGREQFF.

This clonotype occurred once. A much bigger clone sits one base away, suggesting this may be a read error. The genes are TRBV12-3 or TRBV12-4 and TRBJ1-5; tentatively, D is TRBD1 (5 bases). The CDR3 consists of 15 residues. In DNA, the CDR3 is TGTGCCAGCAGTTCCTCGGGACTTAGCAATCAGCCCCGGCATTTT. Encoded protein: CASSSSGLSNQPRHF.

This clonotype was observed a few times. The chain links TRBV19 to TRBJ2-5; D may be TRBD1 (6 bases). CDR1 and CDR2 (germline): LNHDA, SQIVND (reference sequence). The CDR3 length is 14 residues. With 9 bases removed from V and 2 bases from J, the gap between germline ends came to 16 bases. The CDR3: CASGTRHVQETQYF. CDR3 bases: TGTGCCAGCGGGACAAGACACGTACAAGAGACCCAGTACTTC. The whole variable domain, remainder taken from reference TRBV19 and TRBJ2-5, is DGGITQSPKYLFRKEGQNVTLSCEQNLNHDAMYWYRQDPGQGLRLIYYSQIVNDFQKGDIAEGYSVSREKKESFPLTVTSAQKNPTAFYLCASGTRHVQETQYFGPGTRLLVL.

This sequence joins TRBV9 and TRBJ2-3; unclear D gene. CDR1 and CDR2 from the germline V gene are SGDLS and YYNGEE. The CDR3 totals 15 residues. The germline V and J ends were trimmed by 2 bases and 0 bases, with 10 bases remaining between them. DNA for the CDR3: TGTGCCAGCAGCGTCCTCGGTAGAAGCACAGATACGCAGTATTTT. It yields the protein CASSVLGRSTDTQYF.